This passage covers 27 T cell receptor beta chains from one sample sequenced in a study of T cell responses to AZD1222 COVID-19 vaccine. Clones were sequenced by immunoSEQ multiplex PCR, and TCRdb holds only the in-frame ones, with some missing. This sample has 80,000 to 100,000 clones, with approximately 90% found just once. The sequences come from peripheral blood, collected 28 days after the second AZD1222 dose. The receptors were gathered from an adult who received the AZD1222 COVID-19 vaccine.

The chain uses TRBV9 and TRBJ2-5, with 8 bases that match TRBD2. The germline gives CDR1 SGDLS, CDR2 YYNGEE. The CDR3 is made up of 15 amino acids. The junction had 8 bases not matched to a gene; V was cut back by 0 bases and J by 7 bases. Here the CDR3 DNA reads TGTGCCAGCAGCGTAGAGAGTCTAGCGGGCGGGACCCAGTACTTC. As protein: CASSVESLAGGTQYF.

The V gene is TRBV27, the J gene TRBJ2-3, with D unclear. This CDR3 comprises 15 residues. The germline V and J ends were trimmed by 2 bases and 5 bases, with 14 bases remaining between them. Germline-derived CDR1 and CDR2 are MNHEY and SMNVEV (reference sequence). This chain's CDR3 is CASSLVGLRKDTQYF. The CDR3 nucleotides read TGTGCCAGCAGTTTAGTCGGGTTAAGAAAAGATACGCAGTATTTT.

The chain carries TRBV11-2 and TRBJ2-6, with D perhaps matching TRBD2 (5 bases). This CDR3 contains 14 residues. V was trimmed by 6 bases and J by 1 base, leaving 7 bases between them. CDR1 SGHAT and CDR2 FQNNGV come from the germline V gene. The CDR3 is CASSRRSGANVLTF. CDR3 nucleotides: TGTGCCAGCAGTCGGAGGTCTGGGGCCAACGTCCTGACTTTC.

The chain employs TRBV12-2 and TRBJ1-5. TRBV12-2 is shown as a pseudogene. This CDR3 has 18 residues. The CDR3 bases are TGTGCAAGTCGCTCCGGGAGGGACAGGCGACGGGGCAATCAGCCCCAGCATTTT. Amino acid sequence: CASRSGRDRRRGNQPQHF.

This sequence joins TRBV12-3 or TRBV12-4 and TRBJ1-5; D ambiguous. With 3 bases removed from V and 5 bases from J, the gap between germline ends came to 2 bases. This CDR3 region has 11 residues. Written as DNA, the CDR3 is TGTGCCAGCAGTTTTCATCAGCCCCAGCATTTT. It is translated as CASSFHQPQHF.

V is TRBV7-2 and J is TRBJ1-5; D unresolved. Trimming cost V 5 bases and J 0 bases, with 14 bases left between them. Germline-derived CDR1 and CDR2 are SGHTA and FQGNSA. The CDR3 has 16 amino acids. The CDR3 loop reads CASSLTGQYSNQPQHF. The CDR3, as DNA: TGTGCCAGCAGCCTCACGGGCCAGTATAGCAATCAGCCCCAGCATTTT.

This rearrangement joins TRBV7-9 to TRBJ2-3; weak D call: TRBD2 (6 bases). CDR1 is SEHNR, CDR2 FQNEAQ, per germline (reference sequence). The CDR3 is made up of 15 amino acids. Deletions cut 1 base from V and 2 bases from J, with 10 bases between. The CDR3 DNA is TGTGCCAGCAGCTTAGTTGCGGGGATCACAGATACGCAGTATTTT. Its protein product is CASSLVAGITDTQYF.

The chain links TRBV7-2 to TRBJ2-5; 14 positions agree with TRBD2. CDR1 SGHTA and CDR2 FQGNSA come from the germline V gene. J gave up 0 bases and V 11 bases, and 5 bases lay outside the gene matches. This CDR3 comprises 15 residues. CDR3 bases: TGTGCCTCACCGGGACTAGCGGGGGACCAAGAGACCCAGTACTTC. It encodes CASPGLAGDQETQYF. The entire variable domain, with the rest obtained from reference TRBV7-2 and TRBJ2-5, is as follows: GAGVSQSPSNKVTEKGKDVELRCDPISGHTALYWYRQSLGQGLEFLIYFQGNSAPDKSGLPSDRFSAERTGGSVSTLTIQRTQQEDSAVYLCASPGLAGDQETQYFGPGTRLLVL.

This clone was counted between two and nine times. V gene TRBV6-2 or TRBV6-3 combines with J gene TRBJ1-1; the D is unclear. The CDR3 totals 16 residues. The germline gives CDR1 MNHEY, CDR2 SVGEGT. Trimming left V 0 bases short and J 5 bases short, with 16 bases between. The CDR3 DNA reads TGTGCCAGCAGTTACTCGTTATCGGTCGAGCGGACTGAAGCTTTCTTT. Translation: CASSYSLSVERTEAFF.

J is TRBJ1-2 and V is TRBV7-2; 10 positions agree with TRBD1. The V segment lost 5 bases and the J segment 6 bases; nucleotides outside the gene matches: 9. The CDR3 is 15 amino acids. Per germline, CDR1 SGHTA and CDR2 FQGNSA. CDR3 in DNA: TGTGCCAGCAGCCCTCAGGGACAGGGGAGTCATGGCTACACCTTC. Protein product: CASSPQGQGSHGYTF.

This clone was seen only once. The chain carries TRBV5-1 and TRBJ2-2, with 12 bases identical to TRBD1. The V and J ends lost 4 bases and 5 bases, in that order; junction bases with no gene match: 12. The CDR3 runs to 18 residues. The germline V gene encodes CDR1 SGHRS and CDR2 YFSETQ. The CDR3 spells CASSLRDRGQRNTGELFF. The CDR3, as DNA: TGCGCCAGCAGCCTTCGGGACAGGGGGCAAAGGAATACCGGGGAGCTGTTTTTT.

This clone occurred once. This chain joins TRBV3-1 (or the pseudogene TRBV3-2) and TRBJ2-3, with 10 nucleotides matching TRBD2. With 7 bases clipped from V and 2 bases from J, the junction kept 6 bases outside the gene matches. The CDR3 extends over 15 amino acids. Germline V gene lookup returns CDR1 LGHDT and CDR2 YNNKEL (reference sequence). CDR3 sequence reads: CASTNLAGVTDTQYF. CDR3 coding DNA: TGTGCCAGCACCAATCTAGCGGGGGTCACAGATACGCAGTATTTT.

The rearrangement links TRBV11-2 to TRBJ2-3, with 9 positions matching TRBD1. The junction had 17 bases not matched to a gene; V was cut back by 5 bases and J by 8 bases. Germline-derived CDR1 and CDR2 are SGHAT and FQNNGV. This CDR3 has 17 residues. The CDR3 reads CASSLVGTGSVPSTQYF. In DNA, the CDR3 is TGTGCCAGCAGCCTGGTGGGGACAGGGTCAGTCCCAAGTACGCAGTATTTT.

The chain has TRBV6-2 or TRBV6-3 and TRBJ2-1, with D unresolved. The CDR3 length is 15 residues. Between the trimmed V and J ends, which lost 6 bases and 3 bases, there was a span of 15 bases. Germline values: CDR1 MNHEY, CDR2 SVGEGT. The CDR3 is CASSSFGSDYNEQFF. For the CDR3, the DNA is TGTGCCAGCAGCTCTTTTGGGTCCGACTACAATGAGCAGTTCTTC.

V is TRBV4-3 and J is TRBJ2-3, with 9 positions matching TRBD1. The length of the CDR3 is 15 residues. V was pared by 5 bases and J by 4 bases, with 7 bases of the junction left unmatched. Germline CDR1 LGHNA, CDR2 YSLEER. DNA for the CDR3: TGCGCCAGCAGCGCCGGACAGGGGTTCGCAGATACGCAGTATTTT. This codes for CASSAGQGFADTQYF.

This chain uses TRBV27 with TRBJ1-1; D uncertain. Germline V CDR1 and CDR2: MNHEY, SMNVEV (reference sequence). This CDR3 spans 13 amino acids. The V gene lost 3 bases and the J gene lost 4 bases, with 9 bases spanning the gap. The CDR3 spells CASSLVRGTEAFF. CDR3 in DNA: TGTGCCAGCAGTTTGGTTCGGGGCACTGAAGCTTTCTTT.

A single count supports this clone. The chain links TRBV5-1 to TRBJ2-7; D might be TRBD1 (5 bases). Germline values: CDR1 SGHRS, CDR2 YFSETQ. V was trimmed by 0 bases and J by 2 bases, leaving 12 bases between them. The CDR3 is made up of 15 amino acids. For the CDR3, the DNA is TGCGCCAGCAGCTTGGAGCCAGGGTTGACCTACGAGCAGTACTTC. This gives the protein CASSLEPGLTYEQYF. Based on the CDR3 plus reference TRBV5-1 and TRBJ2-7, the full variable domain is KAGVTQTPRYLIKTRGQQVTLSCSPISGHRSVSWYQQTPGQGLQFLFEYFSETQRNKGNFPGRFSGRQFSNSRSEMNVSTLELGDSALYLCASSLEPGLTYEQYFGPGTRLTVT.

The chain has TRBV5-1 and TRBJ2-7; unclear D gene. V lost 0 bases to trimming and J lost 6 bases, with 7 bases between them. This CDR3 spans 12 amino acids. Looked up from germline, CDR1 is SGHRS and CDR2 is YFSETQ. The chain's CDR3 is CASSLVGPEQYF. The CDR3 DNA reads TGCGCCAGCAGCTTGGTAGGGCCCGAGCAGTACTTC.

The rearrangement links TRBV7-8 to TRBJ1-2, with D maybe TRBD1 (5 bases). CDR1 SGHVS and CDR2 FQNEAQ come from the germline V gene. V dropped 8 bases and J dropped 5 bases, with 9 bases sitting between them. This CDR3 contains 11 residues. This CDR3 reads CASGAGYGYTF. The CDR3 DNA follows: TGTGCCAGCGGCGCAGGGTATGGCTACACCTTC. Together with reference TRBV7-8 and TRBJ1-2, the CDR3 gives the full variable domain: GAGVSQSPRYKVAKRGQDVALRCDPISGHVSLFWYQQALGQGPEFLTYFQNEAQLDKSGLPSDRFFAERPEGSVSTLKIQRTQQEDSAVYLCASGAGYGYTFGSGTRLTVV.

CDR3 DNA sequence: TGTGCCAGTAGTATAAACGGGGGCGGAGATACGCAGTATTTT. This translates into CASSINGGGDTQYF. This rearrangement joins TRBV19 to TRBJ2-3; perhaps D is TRBD1 or TRBD2 (6 bases each). Per the germline V gene, CDR1 is LNHDA and CDR2 is SQIVND (reference sequence). Trimming cost V 2 bases and J 5 bases, with 11 bases left between them. The CDR3 extends over 14 amino acids.

The rearrangement links TRBV9 to TRBJ2-3; D might be TRBD2 (5 bases). V lost 8 bases and J lost 2, with 12 bases in between. Germline-derived CDR1 and CDR2 are SGDLS and YYNGEE. The CDR3 consists of 13 residues. The CDR3 DNA reads TGTGCCAGTTCTGGACTCCTCACAGATACGCAGTATTTT. As protein: CASSGLLTDTQYF. Together with reference TRBV9 and TRBJ2-3, the CDR3 gives the full variable domain: DSGVTQTPKHLITATGQRVTLRCSPRSGDLSVYWYQQSLDQGLQFLIQYYNGEERAKGNILERFSAQQFPDLHSELNLSSLELGDSALYFCASSGLLTDTQYFGPGTRLTVL.

This clone has only one observation. V usage is TRBV10-3 and J usage is TRBJ2-6; the D is unclear. The CDR3 runs 16 residues. Germline CDR1 and CDR2: ENHRY and SYGVKD. The ends were cut back, 11 bases at V and 3 bases at J, with 20 bases in the middle. The CDR3 coding sequence is TGTGCCGTGAATGTACTATGGGGAAGTGGGGCCAACGTCCTGACTTTC. Protein product: CAVNVLWGSGANVLTF.

The chain recombines TRBV3-1 (or the pseudogene TRBV3-2) with TRBJ2-1; TRBD2 matches at 11 bases. Germline V gene sequence: CDR1 LGHDT, CDR2 YNNKEL (reference sequence). With 2 bases clipped from V and 9 bases from J, the junction kept 6 bases outside the gene matches. The CDR3 has 15 residues. The CDR3 reads CASSQPTSGAREQFF. For the CDR3, the DNA is TGTGCCAGCAGCCAACCGACTAGCGGGGCACGTGAGCAGTTCTTC.

The J gene is TRBJ2-7, the V gene TRBV7-9, with D unresolved. The CDR3 is 14 amino acids. Germline CDR1 is SEHNR and CDR2 is FQNEAQ (reference sequence). V gave up 5 bases and J gave up 3 bases, with 14 bases separating them. CDR3 amino acids: CASSPPGAYYEQYF. The CDR3 bases are TGTGCCAGCAGCCCTCCGGGTGCCTACTACGAGCAGTACTTC. Full variable domain (remainder filled in from reference TRBV7-9 and TRBJ2-7): DTGVSQNPRHKITKRGQNVTFRCDPISEHNRLYWYRQTLGQGPEFLTYFQNEAQLEKSRLLSDRFSAERPKGSFSTLEIQRTEQGDSAMYLCASSPPGAYYEQYFGPGTRLTVT.

The chain combines TRBV7-9 with TRBJ1-2; D is unclear. V was shortened by 0 bases and J by 7 bases, with 9 bases between the two germline ends. CDR3 length: 13 amino acids. Germline V gene lookup returns CDR1 SEHNR and CDR2 FQNEAQ (reference sequence). The CDR3 sequence: CASSLALSTGYTF. The CDR3 nucleotides read TGTGCCAGCAGCTTAGCGCTCAGCACTGGCTACACCTTC.

This clone has just one count. The V and J genes are TRBV18 and TRBJ1-1; the D gene is possibly TRBD1 (5 bases). Germline CDR1 and CDR2: KGHSH and LQKENI. The CDR3 is made up of 15 amino acids. Trimming shortened V by 0 bases and J by 6 bases, and 14 bases separated the two germline ends. The CDR3 bases are TGTGCCAGCTCACCACCGTCTACGGGGGTCCCTGAAGCTTTCTTT. As protein: CASSPPSTGVPEAFF.

The chain carries TRBV4-1 and TRBJ1-2; D not certain. Germline-derived CDR1 and CDR2 are MGHRA and YSYEKL. Trimming left V 2 bases short and J 0 bases short, with 10 bases between. The CDR3 contains 15 residues. This CDR3 is CASSQSPASNYGYTF. Here the CDR3 DNA reads TGCGCCAGCAGCCAATCACCAGCCTCTAACTATGGCTACACCTTC.